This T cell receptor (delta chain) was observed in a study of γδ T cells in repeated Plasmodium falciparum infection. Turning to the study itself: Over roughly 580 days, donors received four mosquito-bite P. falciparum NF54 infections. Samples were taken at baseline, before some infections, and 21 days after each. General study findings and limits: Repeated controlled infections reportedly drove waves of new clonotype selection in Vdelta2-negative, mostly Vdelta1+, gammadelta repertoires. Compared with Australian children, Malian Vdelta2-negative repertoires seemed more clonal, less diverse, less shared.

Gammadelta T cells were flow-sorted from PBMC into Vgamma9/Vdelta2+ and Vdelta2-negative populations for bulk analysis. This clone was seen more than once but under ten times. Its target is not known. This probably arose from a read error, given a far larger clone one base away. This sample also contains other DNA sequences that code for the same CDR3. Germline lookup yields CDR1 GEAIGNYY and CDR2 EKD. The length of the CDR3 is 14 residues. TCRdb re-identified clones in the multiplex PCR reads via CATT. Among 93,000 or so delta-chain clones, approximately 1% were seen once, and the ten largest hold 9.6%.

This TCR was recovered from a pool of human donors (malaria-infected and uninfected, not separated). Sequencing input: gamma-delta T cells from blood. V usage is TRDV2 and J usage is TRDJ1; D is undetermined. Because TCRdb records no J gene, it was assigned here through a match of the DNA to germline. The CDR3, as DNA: TGTGCCTGCGACAGGCTCCGATACACCGATAAACTCATCTTT. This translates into CACDRLRYTDKLIF.